This T cell receptor beta chain was observed in a study of cytomegalovirus exposure and HLA in healthy donors. With respect to this clone: The target antigen is unknown.

General observations from the study: Rates of TCR association differed by HLA locus in a later analysis, with DRB1 highest and HLA-C lowest.

PCR was performed using 60 Vbeta and 13 Jbeta primers. Assay used: immunoSEQ multiplex PCR; TCRdb lists only in-frame clones, some missing. The repertoire has around 140,000 clones, around 90% of them found once; the top ten carry around 0.51%. The sequence was obtained from a woman aged 40 to 50 in good health and CMV-seronegative. Sample: PBMCs.

The CDR3 reads CASSLRLAGGLTDTQYF. CDR3 nucleotides: TGTGCCAGCAGCTTGCGACTAGCGGGAGGGCTCACAGATACGCAGTATTTT. The chain is built from TRBV5-4 and TRBJ2-3; 14 nucleotides match TRBD2. The CDR3 contains 17 residues. V was pared by 1 base and J by 2 bases, with 3 bases of the junction left unmatched. The germline gives CDR1 SGHNT, CDR2 YYREEE (reference sequence).